This T cell receptor beta chain came from a study of PD-L1 blockade in urothelial cancer (dated 2017 in TCRdb). Looking at the study overall: Every patient began therapy in about 2014 and was given atezolizumab 1,200 mg intravenously every 3 weeks. Durable clinical benefit was achieved by nine patients and was not achieved by 20 patients. Blood samples gave a median of about 130,000 T cells and 80,000 or so unique TCRs, with a median clonality of around 0.08. About 90% of the roughly 29 patients were males with bladder-origin urothelial cancer, and about 60% of the 29 reported a prior smoking history. An exploratory multi-omic analysis was conducted of the somatic, immune and clinical correlates of response to PD-L1 blockade with atezolizumab in urothelial cancer. In the same patients, pretreatment tumors underwent whole exome sequencing and RNA sequencing in addition to TCR sequencing. Patients had an ECOG performance status of 0 or 1 and had received between 0 and 3 prior chemotherapy regimens. Pretreatment blood TCR-seq was available for about 27 patients, at least one posttreatment blood collection was obtained for about 24 patients, and tumor TCR-seq was available for about 24 patients. Progression-free survival longer than 6 months counted as durable clinical benefit, and TCR features were additionally tested against both progression-free and overall survival. Blood samples were analyzed at 3 weeks after treatment start (second dose) and at 6 weeks after treatment start. Pretreatment tumor samples, along with matched peripheral blood serially collected before and after atezolizumab treatment, were subjected to TCR sequencing. Results the study describes overall, beyond this receptor: A pretreatment peripheral blood TCR clonality below the median was linked to improved progression-free and overall survival. Small sample size (n ≈ 29) and many exploratory analyses mean the results are intended to be hypothesis-generating. Patients with durable benefit showed greater expansion of tumor-associated TCR clones in peripheral blood 3 weeks after starting treatment (n = 22, p = 0.022).

The cohort comprised fewer than 35 patients with locally advanced or metastatic urothelial carcinoma treated at Memorial Sloan Kettering on a trial protocol. Peripheral blood mononuclear cells were collected pretreatment and during treatment, with between 1 and 8 total time points obtained per patient. The Qiagen DNeasy Blood extraction kit was used to purify genomic DNA from total PBMCs and tumor samples. PBMCs were collected pretreatment and during treatment, and were isolated and stored as previously described. Each PCR received spiked-in synthetic TCR analog templates so that absolute template abundance could be estimated from read counts. The immunoSEQ assay used bias-controlled V and J gene primers to amplify TCRbeta CDR3 regions from genomic DNA. Sequencing of rearranged TCRbeta segments was done at approximately 20X coverage. The authors' pipeline ran thus. Sequencing errors were corrected by clustering and CDR3s were annotated against IMGT to assign V, D and J genes. Downstream analyses used only productive TCRbeta rearrangements, leaving out any out-of-frame or stop-codon sequences. To compute clonality, Shannon entropy was normalized by the log of the number of unique productive sequences and then subtracted from one. Clones differing between time points or between blood and tumor were identified using Fisher's exact test with Benjamini-Hochberg correction, with an adjusted p below 0.01 applied as the threshold. TCRdb's version of the immuneACCESS table is confined to in-frame rearrangements and falls short of the full clone set. An unresolved V gene accounts for under half of the shortfall where checked; the remainder is of unknown origin. For V, J and clone size, that table is used; D and trimming come from the DNA. The sample table holds about 74,000 clones, of which 80% to 85% were seen once. 4% to 6% of the sample is taken by the ten largest.

With regard to this clone: Its antigen has not been determined. The record has no base qualities; no much larger clone is one base away.

CDR1 is given as MNHEY and CDR2 as SMNVEV, both from the germline V gene (reference sequence). Counted from cysteine to phenylalanine, this CDR3 has 14 amino acids. CDR3 DNA only is kept here, 42 bases in frame from base 1. V loses 6 bases at its end and J loses 0 bases; junction bases beyond the gene matches: 4. This sequence uses TRBV27 and TRBJ2-7; 8 junctional bases match TRBD2. This receptor was identified in an older man with urothelial cancer. The material was PBMCs, obtained around atezolizumab (anti-PD-L1) treatment. In nucleotide form, the sequence is TGTGCCAGCAGCCCTAGCGGGTACTCCTACGAGCAGTACTTC. It translates to CASSPSGYSYEQYF.